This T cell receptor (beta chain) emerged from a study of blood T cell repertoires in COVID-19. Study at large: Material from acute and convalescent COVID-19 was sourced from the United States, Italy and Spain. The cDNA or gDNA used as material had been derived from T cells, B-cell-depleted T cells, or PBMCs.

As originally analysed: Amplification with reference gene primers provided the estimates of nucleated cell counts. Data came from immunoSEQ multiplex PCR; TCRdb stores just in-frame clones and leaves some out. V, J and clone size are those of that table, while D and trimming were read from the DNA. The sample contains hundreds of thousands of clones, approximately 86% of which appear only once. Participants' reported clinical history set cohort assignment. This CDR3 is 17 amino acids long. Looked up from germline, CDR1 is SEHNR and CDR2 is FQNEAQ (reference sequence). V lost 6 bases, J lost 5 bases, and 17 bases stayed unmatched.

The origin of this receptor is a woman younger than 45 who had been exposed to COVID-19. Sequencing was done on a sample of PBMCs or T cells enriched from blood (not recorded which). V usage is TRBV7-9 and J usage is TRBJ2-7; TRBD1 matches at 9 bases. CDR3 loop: CASSPPLPTGGLDEQYF. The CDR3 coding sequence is TGTGCCAGCAGTCCACCCCTACCGACAGGGGGTTTAGACGAGCAGTACTTC.